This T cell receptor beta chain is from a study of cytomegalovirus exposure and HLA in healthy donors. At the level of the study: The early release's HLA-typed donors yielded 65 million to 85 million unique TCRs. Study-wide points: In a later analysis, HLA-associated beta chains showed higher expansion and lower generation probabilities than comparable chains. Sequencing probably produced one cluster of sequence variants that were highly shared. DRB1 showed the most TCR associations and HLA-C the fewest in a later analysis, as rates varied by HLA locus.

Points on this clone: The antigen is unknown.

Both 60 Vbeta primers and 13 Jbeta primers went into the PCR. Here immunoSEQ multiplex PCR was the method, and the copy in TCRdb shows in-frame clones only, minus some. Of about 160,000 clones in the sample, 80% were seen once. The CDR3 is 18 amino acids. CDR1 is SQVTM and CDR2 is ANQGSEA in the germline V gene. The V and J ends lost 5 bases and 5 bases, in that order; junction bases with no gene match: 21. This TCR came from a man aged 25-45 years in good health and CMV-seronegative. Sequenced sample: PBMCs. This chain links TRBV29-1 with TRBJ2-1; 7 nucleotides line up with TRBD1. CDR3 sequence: CSVPRQGGTRFTNNEQFF. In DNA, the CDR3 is TGCAGCGTTCCCAGACAGGGCGGAACCCGATTTACTAACAATGAGCAGTTCTTC.